A selection of T cell receptor beta chains follows, all from one sample in a study of cytomegalovirus exposure and HLA in healthy donors. Produced via immunoSEQ multiplex PCR; TCRdb's table is partial and in-frame only. The data contain about 120,000 clones, 60% to 85% of them singletons. The sample comprised PBMCs. These receptors all come from a woman aged 40-49 years in good health and CMV-seropositive. The CDR3 runs from the conserved cysteine through the conserved F or W. D genes are given only for firm matches. Rows give clone size only sometimes, using once, few, many, or a class for an expanded clone.

V: TRBV27
size: few
D: -
J: TRBJ2-1
DNA: TGTGCCAGCAGTTTATCAGGGGTACACAATGAGCAGTTCTTC
CDR3: CASSLSGVHNEQFF

V: TRBV5-1
size: -
D: -
J: TRBJ2-5
DNA: TGCGCCAGCAGCATACAAGAGACCCAGTACTTC
CDR3: CASSIQETQYF

V: TRBV2
size: -
D: -
J: TRBJ1-1
DNA: TGTGCCAGCAGGGGACACGAACCGGAAGCTTTCTTT
CDR3: CASRGHEPEAFF

V: TRBV29-1
size: -
D: -
J: TRBJ1-1
DNA: TGCAGCGTTGAGGGGGCGCGGTCCACTGAAGCTTTCTTT
CDR3: CSVEGARSTEAFF

V: TRBV27
size: -
D: TRBD2
J: TRBJ2-1
DNA: TGTGCCAGCAGTTTAAGAGGGAGGGTAGACAATGAGCAGTTCTTC
CDR3: CASSLRGRVDNEQFF

V: TRBV6-4
size: -
D: -
J: TRBJ1-2
DNA: TGTGCCAGCAGTGAGAGGCCCGGATCCGACTATGGCTACACCTTC
CDR3: CASSERPGSDYGYTF

V: TRBV29-1
size: -
D: TRBD2
J: TRBJ2-2
DNA: TGCAGCGTTGGGACTAGCGGGAGGACCGGGGAGCTGTTTTTT
CDR3: CSVGTSGRTGELFF

V: TRBV30
size: few
D: -
J: TRBJ1-2
DNA: TGTGCCTGGAGTGCAGGGGCCGGCTACACCTTC
CDR3: CAWSAGAGYTF

V: TRBV5-1
size: few
D: -
J: TRBJ1-1
DNA: TGCGCCAGCAGCTCCTCGACACGCAACACTGAAGCTTTCTTT
CDR3: CASSSSTRNTEAFF

V: TRBV2
size: -
D: TRBD2
J: TRBJ2-5
DNA: TGTGCCAGCAGTGGTCCCTCCATTAGCGGGACAAAGGAGACCCAGTACTTC
CDR3: CASSGPSISGTKETQYF

V: TRBV5-4
size: -
D: TRBD2
J: TRBJ2-7
DNA: TGTGCCAGCAGCTTGATGGGCGGGAGGCTCTCCTACGAGCAGTACTTC
CDR3: CASSLMGGRLSYEQYF

V: TRBV27
size: -
D: TRBD2
J: TRBJ2-1
DNA: TGTGCCAGCAGTCTTATAGCGGGGGGGCGTAATGAGCAGTTCTTC
CDR3: CASSLIAGGRNEQFF

V: TRBV23-1
size: -
D: -
J: TRBJ1-3
DNA: TGCGCCAGCACACCCTTGTCAACCGCCGTGAGCTCTGGAAACACCATATATTTT
CDR3: CASTPLSTAVSSGNTIYF

V: TRBV10-3
size: -
D: TRBD2
J: TRBJ2-3
DNA: TGTGCCATCACGTCGGGGGGTAGCACAGATACGCAGTATTTT
CDR3: CAITSGGSTDTQYF

V: TRBV5-4
size: -
D: TRBD2
J: TRBJ2-5
DNA: TGTGCCAGCAGCTTGGGGACTAGCGGGAGGGTCAAAGAGACCCAGTACTTC
CDR3: CASSLGTSGRVKETQYF

V: TRBV5-6
size: -
D: TRBD1
J: TRBJ2-7
DNA: TGTGCCAGCAGCCTTTATCCGACAGGGTCCTACGAGCAGTACTTC
CDR3: CASSLYPTGSYEQYF

V: TRBV2
size: -
D: -
J: TRBJ1-3
DNA: TGTGCCAGCAGTGTAGAGGGAAACACCATATATTTT
CDR3: CASSVEGNTIYF

V: TRBV19
size: -
D: -
J: TRBJ2-6
DNA: TGTGCCAGTACGCGGACAGTGAGTTCTGGGGCCAACGTCCTGACTTTC
CDR3: CASTRTVSSGANVLTF

V: TRBV10-1
size: -
D: -
J: TRBJ2-7
DNA: TGCGCCAGCCTGCTGGGGAGAACCTACGAGCAGTACTTC
CDR3: CASLLGRTYEQYF

V: TRBV2
size: -
D: TRBD2
J: TRBJ2-3
DNA: TGTGCCAGCAGCCGGGGGGCTAGCGGGGGCTGGAGCACAGATACGCAGTATTTT
CDR3: CASSRGASGGWSTDTQYF

V: TRBV19
size: -
D: TRBD2
J: TRBJ2-7
DNA: TGTGCCAGTAGTATTCTGCGGGGGGGCTCCTACGAGCAGTACTTC
CDR3: CASSILRGGSYEQYF

V: TRBV7-3
size: once
D: -
J: TRBJ1-3
DNA: TGTGCCAGCAGCTTAACGGGAGGGATCGGAAACACCATATATTTT
CDR3: CASSLTGGIGNTIYF

V: TRBV6-4
size: -
D: TRBD1
J: TRBJ2-3
DNA: TGTGCCAGCAGCCTTGGATTTTCCGGGACAGGGGGCCGTACAGATACGCAGTATTTT
CDR3: CASSLGFSGTGGRTDTQYF

V: TRBV4-1
size: -
D: -
J: TRBJ1-5
DNA: TGCGCCAGCAGCAACCCCCTGAGGGTTAATCAGCCCCAGCATTTT
CDR3: CASSNPLRVNQPQHF

V: TRBV29-1
size: -
D: -
J: TRBJ1-1
DNA: TGCAGCGTGAACCAGGCCCCTGGTACTGAAGCTTTCTTT
CDR3: CSVNQAPGTEAFF

V: TRBV2
size: -
D: TRBD1
J: TRBJ1-2
DNA: TGTGCCAGCACCTGGGCGGCCGGGACAGAGTATGGCTACACCTTC
CDR3: CASTWAAGTEYGYTF

V: TRBV9
size: once
D: -
J: TRBJ2-2
DNA: TGTGCCAGCAGCGTAGGAACAGCGAACACCGGGGAGCTGTTTTTT
CDR3: CASSVGTANTGELFF

V: TRBV14
size: -
D: TRBD2
J: TRBJ2-1
DNA: TGTGCCAGCAGCCAAGAAGGAGCCTTTAGCGGGTCGGGCCCCTACAATGAGCAGTTCTTC
CDR3: CASSQEGAFSGSGPYNEQFF

V: TRBV29-1
size: -
D: -
J: TRBJ2-1
DNA: TGCAGCGCCCGGGGATCTATTTCGGAGCAGTTCTTC
CDR3: CSARGSISEQFF

V: TRBV5-4
size: -
D: -
J: TRBJ1-1
DNA: TGTGCCAGCAGCTTCGGGGAGAGGGAGACTGAAGCTTTCTTT
CDR3: CASSFGERETEAFF

V: TRBV13
size: -
D: TRBD1
J: TRBJ2-4
DNA: TGTGCCAGCAGCTCCCAGGGGGCTAAAAACATTCAGTACTTC
CDR3: CASSSQGAKNIQYF

V: TRBV6-5
size: once
D: TRBD1
J: TRBJ2-7
DNA: TGTGCCAGCAGTTCTCCAGGGGGCAATTCCTACGAGCAGTACTTC
CDR3: CASSSPGGNSYEQYF

V: TRBV2
size: -
D: TRBD1
J: TRBJ2-3
DNA: TGTGCCAGCAGTGAAGCGCTTGGGACAGGGGGCCCGGATACGCAGTATTTT
CDR3: CASSEALGTGGPDTQYF

V: TRBV5-1
size: once
D: -
J: TRBJ2-3
DNA: TGCGCCAGCAGCTCGAACAGGGTCGCAGATACGCAGTATTTT
CDR3: CASSSNRVADTQYF

V: TRBV9
size: -
D: TRBD2
J: TRBJ2-1
DNA: TGTGCCAGCAGCGTAGTCGGGACTAGCGGAGGTGCTGAGCAGTTCTTC
CDR3: CASSVVGTSGGAEQFF

V: TRBV13
size: once
D: TRBD1
J: TRBJ1-5
DNA: TGTGCCAGCAGTCAGGACAGGGATGAGCCCCAGCATTTT
CDR3: CASSQDRDEPQHF

V: TRBV6-4
size: few
D: TRBD2
J: TRBJ2-3
DNA: TGTGCCAGCTCTAAACTAGCGGGAACCACAGATACGCAGTATTTT
CDR3: CASSKLAGTTDTQYF

V: TRBV7-2
size: once
D: -
J: TRBJ2-7
DNA: TGTGCCAGCAGCTTAGGGCGGTCCTACGAGCAGTACTTC
CDR3: CASSLGRSYEQYF

V: TRBV10-3
size: -
D: TRBD1
J: TRBJ1-2
DNA: TGTGCCATCAGGCCGACAGGGGAAGAGGGCTACACCTTC
CDR3: CAIRPTGEEGYTF

V: TRBV4-1
size: once
D: TRBD1
J: TRBJ1-6
DNA: TGCGCCAGCAGCCAAGAGGGGACAGGGCCCCTTTGGTCCCTCCACTTT
CDR3: CASSQEGTGPLWSLHF

V: TRBV29-1
size: -
D: TRBD2
J: TRBJ2-3
DNA: TGCAGCGTCGGGACTAGCGAACATACGCAGTATTTT
CDR3: CSVGTSEHTQYF

V: TRBV16
size: -
D: -
J: TRBJ2-1
DNA: TGTGCCAGCAGCCCCCAGAGGGCGGGCAATGAGCAGTTCTTC
CDR3: CASSPQRAGNEQFF

V: TRBV6-5
size: few
D: -
J: TRBJ1-1
DNA: TGTGCCAGCGGAAAGACAGGCTGGAACACTGAAGCTTTCTTT
CDR3: CASGKTGWNTEAFF

V: TRBV10-2
size: -
D: TRBD2
J: TRBJ2-2
DNA: TGCGCCAGCAGGATTAGCGGGGGGGCGACCGGGGAGCTGTTTTTT
CDR3: CASRISGGATGELFF

V: TRBV7-9
size: -
D: TRBD1
J: TRBJ1-6
DNA: TGTGCCAGCAGCCATGACAGGGGCGCCTCACCCCTCCACTTT
CDR3: CASSHDRGASPLHF

V: TRBV9
size: -
D: -
J: TRBJ2-7
DNA: TGTGCCAGCAGCGTAGACCAGGGTCCCTACGAGCAGTACTTC
CDR3: CASSVDQGPYEQYF

V: TRBV7-2
size: -
D: -
J: TRBJ2-4
DNA: TGTGCCAGCAGCGCCGGACAGAATCTAGCCAAAAACATTCAGTACTTC
CDR3: CASSAGQNLAKNIQYF

V: TRBV25-1
size: few
D: TRBD1
J: TRBJ1-1
DNA: TGTGCCAGCAGTGAATCCGGAACAGGGGTCGACACTGAAGCTTTCTTT
CDR3: CASSESGTGVDTEAFF

V: TRBV4-2
size: once
D: TRBD2
J: TRBJ2-5
DNA: TGTGCCAGCAGCCAAGGTATAGCGGGCAGGGAACAAGAGACCCAGTACTTC
CDR3: CASSQGIAGREQETQYF

V: TRBV5-1
size: -
D: TRBD1
J: TRBJ2-7
DNA: TGCGCCAGCAGCTTGGCCTTTCACAGGGGGTCCCACGAGCAGTACTTC
CDR3: CASSLAFHRGSHEQYF

V: TRBV6-1
size: -
D: TRBD2
J: TRBJ2-3
DNA: TGTGCCAGCAGTGCTAGCGGGGGGGCTATAGATACGCAGTATTTT
CDR3: CASSASGGAIDTQYF

V: TRBV7-9
size: -
D: -
J: TRBJ1-6
DNA: TGTACCAGCAGCCCTACTTTGGGGGCTTTTCCTTCACCCCTCCACTTT
CDR3: CTSSPTLGAFPSPLHF

V: TRBV5-1
size: -
D: TRBD1
J: TRBJ1-2
DNA: TGCGCCAGCAGCTTGGTACAGGGGATAGAGGGCTACACCTTC
CDR3: CASSLVQGIEGYTF

V: TRBV10-3
size: -
D: -
J: TRBJ1-2
DNA: TGTGCCATCAGTGAATCGACAGGAGGAGGCTACACCTTC
CDR3: CAISESTGGGYTF

V: TRBV14
size: -
D: -
J: TRBJ2-5
DNA: TGTGCCAGCAGCCAATTCAAGACCCAGTACTTC
CDR3: CASSQFKTQYF

V: TRBV25-1
size: -
D: TRBD2
J: TRBJ2-5
DNA: TGTGCCAGCAGTGCTAGCGGGGGGGGTAAAGAGACCCAGTACTTC
CDR3: CASSASGGGKETQYF

V: TRBV5-6
size: -
D: TRBD1
J: TRBJ2-7
DNA: TGTGCCAGCAGTTGGGACAGGGGCTACGAGCAGTACTTC
CDR3: CASSWDRGYEQYF

V: TRBV21-1
size: once
D: -
J: TRBJ2-7
DNA: TGTGCCAGCAGCAACAGCGATGGGGGGGCTACAAACGAGCAGTACTTC
CDR3: CASSNSDGGATNEQYF

V: TRBV6-1
size: -
D: -
J: TRBJ1-6
DNA: TGTGCCAGCAGTGAAGCACGGCAGGGAAGTTCACCCCTCCACTTT
CDR3: CASSEARQGSSPLHF

V: TRBV6-6
size: -
D: -
J: TRBJ1-1
DNA: TGTGCCAGCAGTTACTCGCCCCAGGGAAACACTGAAGCTTTCTTT
CDR3: CASSYSPQGNTEAFF